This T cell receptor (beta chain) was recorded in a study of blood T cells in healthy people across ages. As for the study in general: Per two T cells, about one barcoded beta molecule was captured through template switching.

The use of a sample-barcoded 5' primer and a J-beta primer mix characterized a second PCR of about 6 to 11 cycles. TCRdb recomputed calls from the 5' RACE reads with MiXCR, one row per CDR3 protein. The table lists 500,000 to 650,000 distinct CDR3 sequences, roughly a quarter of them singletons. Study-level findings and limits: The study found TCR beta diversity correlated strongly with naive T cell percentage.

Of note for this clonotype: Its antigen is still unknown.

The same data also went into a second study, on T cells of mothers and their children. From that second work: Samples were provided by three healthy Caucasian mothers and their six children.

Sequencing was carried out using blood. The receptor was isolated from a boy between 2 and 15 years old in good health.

The chain's CDR3 is CATRPSTGELFF. CDR3 sequence (DNA): TGTGCCACCCGACCGTCTACCGGGGAGCTGTTTTTT. The V call is TRBV12-3 or TRBV12-4, the J call TRBJ2-2; no definite D call. Trimming cost V 10 bases and J 5 bases, with 11 bases left between them. The CDR3 contains 12 residues.